This TCR beta chain was sequenced for a study of shared clonotypes between healthy human individuals. The data were produced by immunoSEQ multiplex PCR, yet TCRdb's version contains in-frame clones alone and is incomplete. The sample yields 2 million or so clones, roughly 94% seen once. Trimming left V 2 bases short and J 4 bases short, with 11 bases between. The CDR3 has 15 amino acids. The germline CDR1 and CDR2 sequences are MGHDK and SYGVNS. Sequencing was performed on naive CD4+ T cells sorted from blood. Subset indicated: CD45RA+ positively selected. The chain is built from TRBV25-1 and TRBJ1-4; possible D gene TRBD1, 6 bases. The source of this sequence is a man between 18 and 35 years old in good health. The CDR3 DNA follows: TGTGCCAGCAGTGAACTAAGGACAGATAATGAAAAACTGTTTTTT. It is translated as CASSELRTDNEKLFF. Looking up the rest from reference TRBV25-1 and TRBJ1-4 gives the full variable domain: EADIYQTPRYLVIGTGKKITLECSQTMGHDKMYWYQQDPGMELHLIHYSYGVNSTEKGDLSSESTVSRIRTEHFPLTLESARPSHTSQYLCASSELRTDNEKLFFGSGTQLSVL.